Following are 12 T cell receptor beta chains from one sample sequenced in a study of blood T cell repertoires in COVID-19. Some clones are missing from TCRdb's copy, which holds only in-frame ones; the method was immunoSEQ multiplex PCR. The sample consists of approximately 25,000 clones, roughly four fifths of them appearing once. Sample: peripheral blood. These receptor sequences come from a woman aged 65 to 85 with COVID-19, enrolled during active disease.

The chain employs TRBV9 and TRBJ1-2; TRBD1 matches 9 bases. Unmatched junction bases numbered 4, after V lost 0 bases and J lost 4 bases. Per germline, CDR1 SGDLS and CDR2 YYNGEE. CDR3 length: 15 amino acids. The CDR3: CASSVDTGGFYGYTF. Here the CDR3 DNA reads TGTGCCAGCAGCGTAGATACAGGGGGCTTCTATGGCTACACCTTC.

CDR3 sequence (DNA): TGCGCCAGCCGCGATGGGGGACAGGGTAACACCGGGGAGCTGTTTTTT. Its translation: CASRDGGQGNTGELFF. The chain combines TRBV4-1 with TRBJ2-2; 9 bases match TRBD1. The CDR3 is 16 residues long. The V and J ends lost 8 bases and 2 bases, in that order; junction bases with no gene match: 9. The germline gives CDR1 MGHRA, CDR2 YSYEKL.

The rearrangement links TRBV5-8 to TRBJ1-5, with D possibly matching TRBD1 (5 bases). Germline V CDR1 and CDR2: SGHTS, YDEGEE. V lost 3 bases and J 3 bases, leaving 25 bases between the germline ends. The CDR3 spans 19 residues. Here the CDR3 DNA reads TGTGCCAGCAGCTATCAGAGAGGAGGGGTCCTAGGAGACAATCAGCCCCAGCATTTT. It codes for CASSYQRGGVLGDNQPQHF.

The chain carries TRBV7-2 and TRBJ1-1; 12 positions agree with TRBD1. Germline loops: CDR1 SGHTA, CDR2 FQGNSA. Trimming cost V 1 base and J 2 bases; bases outside gene matches: 5. There are 17 residues in the CDR3. The CDR3 loop is CASSLVGQGAINTEAFF. The CDR3 DNA follows: TGTGCCAGCAGCTTAGTGGGACAGGGGGCGATTAACACTGAAGCTTTCTTT.

V and J are TRBV7-9 and TRBJ2-2, with 11 bases lining up with TRBD2. The CDR3 consists of 16 residues. Germline V gene lookup returns CDR1 SEHNR and CDR2 FQNEAQ (reference sequence). The trim removed 5 bases at V and 8 bases at J, leaving 10 bases unmatched. The CDR3, as DNA: TGTGCCAGCAGCCCGTCGGGACTAGCGGTGGCGGGGGAGCTGTTTTTT. Translation: CASSPSGLAVAGELFF.

The gene calls are TRBV12-3 or TRBV12-4 and TRBJ2-3, with D perhaps matching TRBD1 (5 bases). This CDR3 spans 13 amino acids. Trimming cost V 8 bases and J 2 bases, with 11 bases left between them. DNA of the CDR3: TGTGCCAGCTGGACATCACTCACAGATACGCAGTATTTT. The encoded protein is CASWTSLTDTQYF.

This clone was seen a handful of times. The chain is built from TRBV2 and TRBJ2-3; maybe TRBD1 (5 bases). V lost 7 bases and J lost 8, with 19 bases in between. The CDR3 spans 14 residues. Germline CDR1 SNHLY, CDR2 FYNNEI. CDR3 bases: TGTGCCAGCACTGGCCAAGAAGAAAGGGGTACGCAGTATTTT. Translated, it gives CASTGQEERGTQYF. The variable domain in full, with the rest retrieved from reference TRBV2 and TRBJ2-3, is EPEVTQTPSHQVTQMGQEVILRCVPISNHLYFYWYRQILGQKVEFLVSFYNNEISEKSEIFDDQFSVERPDGSNFTLKIRSTKLEDSAMYFCASTGQEERGTQYFGPGTRLTVL.

This chain links TRBV19 with TRBJ1-2, with 9 bases identical to TRBD1. The CDR3 loop spans 15 amino acids. V lost 7 bases and J lost 4; bases outside the gene matches: 10. CDR1 is LNHDA and CDR2 is SQIVND in the germline V gene (reference sequence). Written as DNA, the CDR3 is TGTGCCAGTAACCCACCGGGACAGGGATTCTATGGCTACACCTTC. Residues: CASNPPGQGFYGYTF.

The chain is built from TRBV4-3 and TRBJ2-7, with a possible D match to TRBD2 (6 bases). V lost 0 bases and J 3 bases, leaving 12 bases between the germline ends. This CDR3 region has 15 residues. Germline V gene data show CDR1 as LGHNA and CDR2 as YSLEER. The CDR3 DNA reads as TGCGCCAGCAGCCAAGAATGGGGGGACGGCTACGAGCAGTACTTC. It is translated as CASSQEWGDGYEQYF.

This clone was seen once. This rearrangement joins TRBV19 to TRBJ1-5; 11 nucleotides match TRBD1. The CDR3 contains 15 residues. The V and J ends lost 6 bases and 3 bases, in that order; junction bases with no gene match: 4. Germline V CDR1 and CDR2: LNHDA, SQIVND (reference sequence). The CDR3 is CASSRDRGNNQPQHF. The CDR3 DNA sequence: TGTGCCAGTAGCCGGGACAGGGGGAACAATCAGCCCCAGCATTTT.

J is TRBJ1-1 and V is TRBV6-1, with D uncertain. This CDR3 spans 11 amino acids. The V gene's germline CDR1 is MNHNS and CDR2 SASEGT. Trimming took off 2 bases at V and 7 bases at J, with 5 bases between the two ends. CDR3 amino acids: CASSETGEAFF. The CDR3 DNA sequence: TGTGCCAGCAGTGAAACGGGTGAAGCTTTCTTT.

This chain joins TRBV11-2 and TRBJ2-3, with D possibly TRBD2 on 5 matching bases. Germline CDR1 and CDR2: SGHAT and FQNNGV. The CDR3 has 13 amino acids. V gave up 3 bases and J gave up 3 bases, with 7 bases separating them. CDR3 loop: CASSFPGTDTQYF. The CDR3 region has the DNA TGTGCCAGCAGCTTTCCGGGGACAGATACGCAGTATTTT.